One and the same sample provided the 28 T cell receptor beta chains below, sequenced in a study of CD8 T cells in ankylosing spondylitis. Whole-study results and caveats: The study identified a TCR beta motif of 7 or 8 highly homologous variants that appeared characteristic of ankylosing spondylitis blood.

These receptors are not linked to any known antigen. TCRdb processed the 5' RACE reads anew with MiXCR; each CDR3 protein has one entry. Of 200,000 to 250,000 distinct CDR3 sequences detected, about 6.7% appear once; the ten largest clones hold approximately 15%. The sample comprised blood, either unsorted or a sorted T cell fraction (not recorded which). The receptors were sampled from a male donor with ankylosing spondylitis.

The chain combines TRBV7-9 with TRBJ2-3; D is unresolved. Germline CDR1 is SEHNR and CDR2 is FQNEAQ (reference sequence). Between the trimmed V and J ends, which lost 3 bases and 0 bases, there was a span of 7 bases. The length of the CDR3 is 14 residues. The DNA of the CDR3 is TGTGCCAGCAGCTTTAGCAGGAGCACAGATACGCAGTATTTT. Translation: CASSFSRSTDTQYF.

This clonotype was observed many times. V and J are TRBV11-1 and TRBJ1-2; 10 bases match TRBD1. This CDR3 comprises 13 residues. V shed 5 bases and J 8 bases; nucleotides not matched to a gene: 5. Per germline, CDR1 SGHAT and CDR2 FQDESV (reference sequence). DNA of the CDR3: TGTGCCAGCAGCCTCGGGACAGGGGACGGCTACACCTTC. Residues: CASSLGTGDGYTF.

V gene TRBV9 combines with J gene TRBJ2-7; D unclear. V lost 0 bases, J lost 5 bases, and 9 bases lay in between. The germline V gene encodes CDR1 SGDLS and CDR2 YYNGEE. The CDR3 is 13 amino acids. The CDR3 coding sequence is TGTGCCAGCAGCGTAGGGCAGTACGACGAGCAGTACTTC. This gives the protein CASSVGQYDEQYF. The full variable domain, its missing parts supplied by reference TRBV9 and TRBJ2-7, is DSGVTQTPKHLITATGQRVTLRCSPRSGDLSVYWYQQSLDQGLQFLIQYYNGEERAKGNILERFSAQQFPDLHSELNLSSLELGDSALYFCASSVGQYDEQYFGPGTRLTVT.

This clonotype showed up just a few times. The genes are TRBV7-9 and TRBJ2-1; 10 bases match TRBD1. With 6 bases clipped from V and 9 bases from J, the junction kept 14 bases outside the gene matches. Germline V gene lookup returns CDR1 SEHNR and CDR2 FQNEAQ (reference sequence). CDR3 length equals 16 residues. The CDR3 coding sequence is TGTGCCAGCAGGTATCGGGTCGACAGGGGGCTGGGTGAGCAGTTCTTC. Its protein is CASRYRVDRGLGEQFF.

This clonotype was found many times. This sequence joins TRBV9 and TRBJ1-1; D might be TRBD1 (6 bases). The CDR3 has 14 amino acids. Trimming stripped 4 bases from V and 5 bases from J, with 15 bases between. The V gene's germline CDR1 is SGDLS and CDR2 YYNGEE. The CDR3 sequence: CASSPTTGLTEAFF. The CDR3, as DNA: TGTGCCAGCAGCCCAACTACAGGGTTAACTGAAGCTTTCTTT.

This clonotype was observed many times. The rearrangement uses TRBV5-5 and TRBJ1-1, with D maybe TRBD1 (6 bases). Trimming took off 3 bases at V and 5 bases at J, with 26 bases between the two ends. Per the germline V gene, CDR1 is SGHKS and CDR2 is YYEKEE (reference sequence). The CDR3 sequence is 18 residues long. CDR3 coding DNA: TGTGCCAGCAGCTCCGCGCTGGGGGGCAAGGCCCCGGGGACTGAAGCTTTCTTT. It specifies CASSSALGGKAPGTEAFF.

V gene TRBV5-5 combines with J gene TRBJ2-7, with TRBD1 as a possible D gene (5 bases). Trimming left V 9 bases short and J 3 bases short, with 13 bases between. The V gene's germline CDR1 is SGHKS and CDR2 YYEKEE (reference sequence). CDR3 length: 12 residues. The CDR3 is CAIGPGHYEQYF. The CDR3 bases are TGTGCCATCGGCCCCGGACACTACGAGCAGTACTTC.

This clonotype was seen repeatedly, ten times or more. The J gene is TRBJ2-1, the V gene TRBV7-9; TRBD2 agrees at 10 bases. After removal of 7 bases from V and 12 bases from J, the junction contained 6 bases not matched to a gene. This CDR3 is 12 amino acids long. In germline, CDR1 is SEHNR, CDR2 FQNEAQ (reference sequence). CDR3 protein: CASTGLADLQFF. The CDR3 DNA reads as TGTGCCAGCACCGGACTAGCGGATTTGCAGTTCTTC.

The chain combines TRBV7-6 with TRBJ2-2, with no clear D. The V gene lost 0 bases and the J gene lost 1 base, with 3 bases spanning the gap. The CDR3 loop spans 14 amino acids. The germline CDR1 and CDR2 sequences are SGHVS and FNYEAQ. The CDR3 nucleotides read TGTGCCAGCAGCTTAGCAGTGAACACCGGGGAGCTGTTTTTT. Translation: CASSLAVNTGELFF.

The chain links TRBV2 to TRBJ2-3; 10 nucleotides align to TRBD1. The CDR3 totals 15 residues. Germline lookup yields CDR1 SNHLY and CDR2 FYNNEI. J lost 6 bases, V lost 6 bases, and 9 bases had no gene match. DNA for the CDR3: TGTGCCAGCAGGTTCCGGGACAGGGGCCCCGATACGCAGTATTTT. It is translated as CASRFRDRGPDTQYF.

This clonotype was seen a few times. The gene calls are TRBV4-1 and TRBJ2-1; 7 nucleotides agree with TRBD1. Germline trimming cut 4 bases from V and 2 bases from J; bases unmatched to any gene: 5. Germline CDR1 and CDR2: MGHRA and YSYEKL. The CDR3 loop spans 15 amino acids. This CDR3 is CASSPRTGTYNEQFF. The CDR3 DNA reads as TGCGCCAGCAGCCCTCGGACAGGTACCTACAATGAGCAGTTCTTC.

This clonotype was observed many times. The CDR3 DNA follows: TGTGCCATCAGTGACTGGACAGGGGGCTCCTACGAGCAGTACTTC. Protein: CAISDWTGGSYEQYF. The rearrangement joins TRBV10-3 to TRBJ2-7; 10 nucleotides align to TRBD1. Germline assignment: CDR1 ENHRY and CDR2 SYGVKD. The V and J ends lost 3 bases and 0 bases, in that order; junction bases with no gene match: 2. This CDR3 spans 15 amino acids.

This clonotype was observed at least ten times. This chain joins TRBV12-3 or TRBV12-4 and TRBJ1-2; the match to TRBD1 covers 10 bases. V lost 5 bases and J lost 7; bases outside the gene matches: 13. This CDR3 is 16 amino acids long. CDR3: CASSPYTTGGAFGYTF. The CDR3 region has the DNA TGTGCCAGCAGTCCGTACACGACAGGGGGCGCGTTTGGCTACACCTTC.

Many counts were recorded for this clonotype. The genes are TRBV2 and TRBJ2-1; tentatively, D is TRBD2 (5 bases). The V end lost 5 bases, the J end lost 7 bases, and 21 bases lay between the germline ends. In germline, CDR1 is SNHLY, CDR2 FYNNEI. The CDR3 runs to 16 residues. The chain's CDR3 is CASSSRIAFSLNEQFF. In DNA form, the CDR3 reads TGTGCCAGCAGTTCCAGAATAGCGTTCAGTCTGAATGAGCAGTTCTTC.

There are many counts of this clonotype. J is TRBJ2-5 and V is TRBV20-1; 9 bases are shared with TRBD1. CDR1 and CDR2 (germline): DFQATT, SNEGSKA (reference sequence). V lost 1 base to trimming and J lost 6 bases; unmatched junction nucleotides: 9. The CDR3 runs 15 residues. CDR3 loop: CSARGRGQGPKTQYF. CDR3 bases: TGCAGTGCTAGAGGGCGAGGACAGGGGCCTAAGACCCAGTACTTC.

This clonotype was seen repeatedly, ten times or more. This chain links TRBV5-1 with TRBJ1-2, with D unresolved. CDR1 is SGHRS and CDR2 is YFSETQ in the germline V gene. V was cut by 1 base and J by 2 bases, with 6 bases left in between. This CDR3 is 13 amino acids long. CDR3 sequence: CASSLSENYGYTF. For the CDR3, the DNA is TGCGCCAGCAGCTTGTCAGAAAACTATGGCTACACCTTC.

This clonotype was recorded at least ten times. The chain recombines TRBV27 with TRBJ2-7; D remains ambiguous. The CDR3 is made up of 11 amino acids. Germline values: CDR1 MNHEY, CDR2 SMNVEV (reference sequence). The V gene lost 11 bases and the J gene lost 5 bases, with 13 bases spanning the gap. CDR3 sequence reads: CASADVNEQYF. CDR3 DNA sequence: TGTGCCTCGGCCGATGTGAACGAGCAGTACTTC.

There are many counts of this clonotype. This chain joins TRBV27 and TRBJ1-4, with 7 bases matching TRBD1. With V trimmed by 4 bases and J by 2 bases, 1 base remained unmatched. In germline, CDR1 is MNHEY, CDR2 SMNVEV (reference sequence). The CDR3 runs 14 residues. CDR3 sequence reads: CASSSTGTNEKLFF. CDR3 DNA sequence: TGTGCCAGCAGTTCGACAGGGACTAATGAAAAACTGTTTTTT.

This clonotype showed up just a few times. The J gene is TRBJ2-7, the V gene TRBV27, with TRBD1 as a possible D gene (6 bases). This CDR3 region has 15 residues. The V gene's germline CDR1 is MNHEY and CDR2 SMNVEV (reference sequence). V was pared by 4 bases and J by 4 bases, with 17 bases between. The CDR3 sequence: CASSSAPTGPYEQYF. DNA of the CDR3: TGTGCCAGCAGTTCCGCCCCCACAGGGCCGTACGAGCAGTACTTC.

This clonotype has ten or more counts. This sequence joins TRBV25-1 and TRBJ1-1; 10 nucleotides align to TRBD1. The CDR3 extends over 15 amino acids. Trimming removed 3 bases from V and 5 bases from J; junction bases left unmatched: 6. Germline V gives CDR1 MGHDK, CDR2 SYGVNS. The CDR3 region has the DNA TGTGCCAGCAGTGAGACCGGGACAGGGGTTACTGAAGCTTTCTTT. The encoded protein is CASSETGTGVTEAFF.

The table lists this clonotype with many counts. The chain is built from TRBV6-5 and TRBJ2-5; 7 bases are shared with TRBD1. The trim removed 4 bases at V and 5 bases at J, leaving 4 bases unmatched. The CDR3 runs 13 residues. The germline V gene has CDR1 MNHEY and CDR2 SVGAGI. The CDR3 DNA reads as TGTGCCAGCAGTTTGACAGGGTGGGAGACCCAGTACTTC. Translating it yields CASSLTGWETQYF.

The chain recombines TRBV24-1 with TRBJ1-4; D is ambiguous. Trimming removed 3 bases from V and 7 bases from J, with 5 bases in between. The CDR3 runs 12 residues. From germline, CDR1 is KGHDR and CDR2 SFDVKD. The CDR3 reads CATSDMGEKLFF. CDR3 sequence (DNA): TGTGCCACCAGTGATATGGGTGAAAAACTGTTTTTT.

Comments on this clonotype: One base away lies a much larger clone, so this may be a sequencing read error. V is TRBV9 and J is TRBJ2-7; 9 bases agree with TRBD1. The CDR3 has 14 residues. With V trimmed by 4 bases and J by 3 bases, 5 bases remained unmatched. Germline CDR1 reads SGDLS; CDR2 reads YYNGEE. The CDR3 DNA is TGTGCCAGCAGCCATGGGACAGGGCACTACGAGCAGTACTTC. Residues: CASSHGTGHYEQYF.

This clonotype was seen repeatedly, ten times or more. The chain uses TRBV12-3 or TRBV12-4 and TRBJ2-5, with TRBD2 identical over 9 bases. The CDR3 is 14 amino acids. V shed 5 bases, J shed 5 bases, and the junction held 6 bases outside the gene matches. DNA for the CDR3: TGTGCCAGCAGTCCCGCGGGAGGGGCTGAGACCCAGTACTTC. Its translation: CASSPAGGAETQYF.

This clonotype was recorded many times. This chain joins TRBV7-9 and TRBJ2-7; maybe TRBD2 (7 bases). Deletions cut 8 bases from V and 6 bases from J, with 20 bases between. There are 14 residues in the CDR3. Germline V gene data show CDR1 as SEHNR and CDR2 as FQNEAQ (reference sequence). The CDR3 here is CASVYSEGGREQYF. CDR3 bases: TGTGCCAGCGTCTACTCGGAGGGGGGGCGCGAGCAGTACTTC.

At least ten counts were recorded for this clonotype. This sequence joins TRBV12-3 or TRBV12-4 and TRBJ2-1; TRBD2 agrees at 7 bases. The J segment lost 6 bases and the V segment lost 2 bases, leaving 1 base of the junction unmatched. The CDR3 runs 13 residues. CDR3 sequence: CASSLRGSNEQFF. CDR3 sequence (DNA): TGTGCCAGCAGTTTACGCGGGAGCAATGAGCAGTTCTTC.

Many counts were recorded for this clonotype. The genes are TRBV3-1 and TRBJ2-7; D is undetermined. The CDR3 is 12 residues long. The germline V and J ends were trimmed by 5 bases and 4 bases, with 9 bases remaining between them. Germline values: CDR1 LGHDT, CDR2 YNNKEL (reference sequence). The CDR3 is CASSTQVYEQYF. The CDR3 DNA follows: TGTGCCAGCAGCACCCAGGTTTACGAGCAGTACTTC.

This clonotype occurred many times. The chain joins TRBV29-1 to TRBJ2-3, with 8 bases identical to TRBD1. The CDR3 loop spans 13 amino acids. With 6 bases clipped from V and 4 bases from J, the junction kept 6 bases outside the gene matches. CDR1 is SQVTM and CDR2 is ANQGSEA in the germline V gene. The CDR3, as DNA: TGCAGCGTCGGACAGGGTAGGGCAGATACGCAGTATTTT. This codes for CSVGQGRADTQYF.